This paragraph reports one T cell receptor beta chain. Its target antigen remains unknown. No base-level quality is on record; no much larger clone is a single base apart. CDR3 length: 15 amino acids, cysteine to phenylalanine. Left in the record is the CDR3 DNA by itself, 45 bases read in frame from the first base. CDR1 and CDR2 were assigned from the germline V gene as MGHDK and SYGVNS. Here V drops 3 bases and J drops 1 base, and the junction holds 4 bases not matched to any gene. Participants in the prospective study were aged roughly 18 to 95 years, lived in over 20 United States geographic areas, and enrolled through a virtual design. In the prospective study, cohorts were assigned on the basis of participant-reported clinical history obtained from a screening survey and a study questionnaire. For ImmuneRACE Cohort 3, a participant was defined as recovered based on two consecutive negative NP/OP PCR tests, clearance by a healthcare professional, or resolution of symptoms. In the prospective study, whole blood, serum and a nasopharyngeal or oropharyngeal swab were collected from each participant by mobile phlebotomists. Participants in the prospective study had the option to provide additional blood draws and questionnaires over a roughly two-month period. Before DNA extraction, prospective study blood samples were shipped either frozen or at room temperature.

The data derive from a study of blood T cell repertoires in COVID-19 (dated by TCRdb to 2020 to 2022). General notes on the study: The collaborator samples originated in the United States, Italy and Spain and spanned the acute and convalescent phases of COVID-19. The prospective study material was composed of cDNA or gDNA derived from T cells, B-cell-depleted T cells, or PBMCs. Deeply sampled blood TCRbeta repertoires from subjects exposed to, actively infected with, or recovered from COVID-19 were included in the dataset. The repertoires were released in a freely available public database intended as a resource for research on the immune response to SARS-CoV-2. Samples were obtained from the ongoing ImmuneRACE study (first 160 participants) and from about 1,300 subjects provided by 6 global collaborators. Sample metadata almost always included a de-identified subject ID, COVID-19 status, age in years and sex. Where available, HLA class I and class II types were obtained from metadata supplied by the sample provider rather than from assay-based typing. Summary of the overall study and its limitations: Clinical and demographic metadata were provided uncurated, with the amount varying by source and participant.

TCRbeta CDR3 regions were amplified from genomic DNA using the immunoSEQ Assay, a bias-controlled multiplex PCR. The study's own analysis went as follows. Within the assay, amplification of reference gene primers was used to estimate how many nucleated cells each sample contained. To quantify the absolute abundance of each unique TCRbeta CDR3 rearrangement, sequence reads were collapsed and filtered. For each sample, productive Simpson clonality was calculated by taking the square root of Simpson's diversity index across productive rearrangements. The immuneACCESS repertoire file appears here via TCRdb, limited to in-frame rearrangements. These files lack a portion of the clones; in checked studies, under half of the deficit traces to unresolved V genes, and the cause of the others is not known. The DNA gave D and trimming, while V, J and clone size come from that table. The sample table contains a few hundred thousand clones; only one count was recorded for approximately 90% of them. The ten largest clones capture about 1.7% of the sample.

This sequence was found in a woman aged 35 to 49 who had recovered from COVID-19. The sequence is built from TRBV25-1 and TRBJ1-2, and 8 junctional nucleotides match TRBD1. Input material: PBMCs or T cells enriched from blood (not recorded which). The DNA reads as follows: TGTGCCAGCAGTGACTTGGGACAGGATAACTATGGCTACACCTTC. It translates to CASSDLGQDNYGYTF.